This section outlines one T cell receptor beta chain sequence together with its context. Its target is not known. This sample stems from a study of T cell responses to AZD1222 COVID-19 vaccine. This CDR3 has 13 residues. The germline gives CDR1 SEHNR, CDR2 FQNEAQ (reference sequence). V dropped 8 bases and J dropped 5; count of bases not matched to a gene: 7. Study results and limitations: The number of AZD1222 recipients seropositive at baseline was only five to seven. Spike-wide vaccine-associated CD4 TCRs dominated at 160-218 and 743-854.

Repertoires were generated with immunoSEQ multiplex PCR, while TCRdb's copy carries only in-frame clones and drops some. Of 180,000 or so clones in the sample, around nine tenths were seen once. The receptor's source is an adult who received the AZD1222 COVID-19 vaccine. J is TRBJ2-3 and V is TRBV7-9, with 7 bases fitting TRBD2. The sequencing here drew on peripheral blood, taken 28 days after the second AZD1222 dose. DNA of the CDR3: TGTGCCAGCGCCTTTGGGGGGGGAGATACGCAGTATTTT. This sequence encodes CASAFGGGDTQYF.